Following are 19 T cell receptor beta chains from one sample sequenced in a study of T cell responses to AZD1222 COVID-19 vaccine. The protocol was immunoSEQ multiplex PCR, while the TCRdb copy is restricted to in-frame clones and leaves out a portion. The sample lists 110,000 to 150,000 clones, about 90% occurring once. This material consisted of peripheral blood, taken 28 days after the second AZD1222 dose. Every receptor here comes from an adult who received the AZD1222 COVID-19 vaccine.

The V call is TRBV18, the J call TRBJ1-6; D gene uncertain. This CDR3 is 15 amino acids long. V was pared by 3 bases and J by 5 bases, with 11 bases between. Per germline, CDR1 KGHSH and CDR2 LQKENI. The CDR3 region is CASSPRTVDNSPLHF. CDR3 coding DNA: TGTGCCAGCTCACCGAGAACAGTAGATAATTCACCCCTCCACTTT.

The gene calls are TRBV5-4 and TRBJ2-7, with TRBD1 matching over 10 bases. CDR1 and CDR2 (germline): SGHNT, YYREEE (reference sequence). The CDR3 runs to 14 residues. Trimming at V came to 4 bases and at J to 5 bases, leaving 6 bases not matched to a gene. The CDR3 sequence: CASSPPGQGHEQYF. The CDR3 DNA is TGTGCCAGCAGCCCTCCGGGACAGGGGCACGAGCAGTACTTC.

The V gene is TRBV9, the J gene TRBJ2-7, with D possibly being TRBD1 (6 bases). With 0 bases removed from V and 2 bases from J, the gap between germline ends came to 9 bases. The V gene's germline CDR1 is SGDLS and CDR2 YYNGEE. The CDR3 runs 14 residues. CDR3 amino acids: CASSVGQGTYEQYF. In nucleotides, the CDR3 is TGTGCCAGCAGCGTAGGCCAGGGGACCTACGAGCAGTACTTC.

The rearrangement uses TRBV3-1 (or the pseudogene TRBV3-2) and TRBJ2-3; 9 positions agree with TRBD2. The CDR3 loop spans 17 amino acids. V dropped 8 bases and J dropped 4; count of bases not matched to a gene: 16. Germline values: CDR1 LGHDT, CDR2 YNNKEL (reference sequence). CDR3 nucleotides: TGTGCCAGCGCTAAAACCGGGACTAGCTCGCCCCCAGATACGCAGTATTTT. This encodes CASAKTGTSSPPDTQYF.

This rearrangement joins TRBV18 to TRBJ2-7; 9 positions agree with TRBD2. CDR3 length: 14 residues. The ends lost 3 bases at V and 5 bases at J; junction bases unmatched: 5. Germline assignment: CDR1 KGHSH and CDR2 LQKENI. CDR3 sequence: CASSPASGIDEQYF. The CDR3 DNA is TGTGCCAGCTCACCGGCTAGCGGGATAGACGAGCAGTACTTC.

The chain joins TRBV6-5 to TRBJ1-6; D is unclear. The CDR3 spans 12 residues. Trimming left V 8 bases short and J 7 bases short, with 9 bases between. The V gene's germline CDR1 is MNHEY and CDR2 SVGAGI. CDR3 coding DNA: TGTGCCAGCCAACGGAAGAATTCACCCCTCCACTTT. It encodes CASQRKNSPLHF.

The CDR3 loop reads CASSEGQVNTGELFF. The DNA of the CDR3 is TGTGCCAGCAGTGAGGGACAGGTTAACACCGGGGAGCTGTTTTTT. The rearrangement links TRBV2 to TRBJ2-2, with 8 bases lining up with TRBD1. This CDR3 has 15 residues. The V and J ends lost 3 bases and 2 bases, in that order; junction bases with no gene match: 2. Looked up from germline, CDR1 is SNHLY and CDR2 is FYNNEI. The complete variable domain, with remaining parts taken from reference TRBV2 and TRBJ2-2, reads EPEVTQTPSHQVTQMGQEVILRCVPISNHLYFYWYRQILGQKVEFLVSFYNNEISEKSEIFDDQFSVERPDGSNFTLKIRSTKLEDSAMYFCASSEGQVNTGELFFGEGSRLTVL.

The genes are TRBV9 and TRBJ2-7; D call uncertain. The germline V gene has CDR1 SGDLS and CDR2 YYNGEE. V lost 0 bases to trimming and J lost 2 bases, with 9 bases between them. This CDR3 comprises 14 residues. The CDR3 sequence: CASSVGGQTYEQYF. CDR3 bases: TGTGCCAGCAGCGTAGGCGGTCAGACCTACGAGCAGTACTTC.

This rearrangement joins TRBV28 to TRBJ1-4; D perhaps matches TRBD1 (6 bases). The CDR3 is 15 amino acids. Trimming pared 6 bases from V and 7 bases from J, leaving 18 bases between. Germline lookup yields CDR1 MDHEN and CDR2 SYDVKM. CDR3 amino acids: CASRAGEVYGEKLFF. CDR3 DNA sequence: TGTGCCAGCAGGGCAGGGGAGGTCTACGGTGAAAAACTGTTTTTT.

This chain connects TRBV29-1 to TRBJ1-5; 8 positions match TRBD1. Looked up from germline, CDR1 is SQVTM and CDR2 is ANQGSEA. V lost 5 bases, J lost 1 base, and 1 base stayed unmatched. The CDR3 sequence is 13 residues long. This chain's CDR3 is CSVRTGSNQPQHF. As DNA, the CDR3 is TGCAGCGTTAGGACAGGGAGCAATCAGCCCCAGCATTTT.

The J gene is TRBJ2-3, the V gene TRBV2; D is uncertain. CDR3 length equals 14 residues. V shed 8 bases and J shed 2 bases, with 14 bases lying between them. CDR1 is SNHLY, CDR2 FYNNEI, per germline. CDR3 DNA: TGTGCCAGCGGATCTCGGGTTAACACAGATACGCAGTATTTT. Translating it yields CASGSRVNTDTQYF.

The chain employs TRBV7-3 and TRBJ2-1; the D gene is possibly TRBD1 (6 bases). Deletions cut 8 bases from V and 6 bases from J, with 20 bases between. The CDR3 sequence is 15 residues long. Germline V gives CDR1 SGHTA, CDR2 FQGTGA. CDR3 bases: TGTGCCAGCCGAGGGCCTGGACAGAGTACCAATGAGCAGTTCTTC. Amino acid sequence: CASRGPGQSTNEQFF.

The gene calls are TRBV14 and TRBJ2-6; 7 bases are a match to TRBD2. This CDR3 contains 18 residues. Germline loops: CDR1 SGHDN, CDR2 FVKESK. Trimming took 3 bases from V and 1 from J; bases not matched to a gene: 9. The CDR3 coding sequence is TGTGCCAGCAGCCAGCTAGCGGAGATCAATTCTGGGGCCAACGTCCTGACTTTC. It encodes CASSQLAEINSGANVLTF.

V is TRBV4-2 and J is TRBJ1-4, with D uncertain. Trimming took off 0 bases at V and 8 bases at J, with 4 bases between the two ends. This CDR3 is 12 amino acids long. Looked up from germline, CDR1 is LGHNA and CDR2 is YNFKEQ. CDR3 amino acids: CASSQDNEKLFF. CDR3 nucleotides: TGTGCCAGCAGCCAAGATAACGAAAAACTGTTTTTT.

This sequence joins TRBV10-3 and TRBJ2-3; D unclear. Trimming left V 5 bases short and J 2 bases short, with 8 bases between. This CDR3 spans 13 amino acids. Germline V gives CDR1 ENHRY, CDR2 SYGVKD. The CDR3 sequence is CAISRALTDTQYF. DNA for the CDR3: TGTGCCATCAGTCGGGCCCTCACAGATACGCAGTATTTT.

The chain carries TRBV6-2 or TRBV6-3 and TRBJ1-1, with 7 bases fitting TRBD1. Trimming removed 0 bases from V and 9 bases from J; junction bases left unmatched: 4. The CDR3 extends over 13 amino acids. The germline gives CDR1 MNHEY, CDR2 SVGEGT. This chain's CDR3 is CASSYSKGQQAFF. The CDR3 region has the DNA TGTGCCAGCAGTTACTCGAAGGGACAGCAAGCTTTCTTT.

In this sample, this clone turned up once. The rearrangement joins TRBV6-5 to TRBJ1-5; no clear D gene. This CDR3 is built from 15 residues. CDR1 MNHEY and CDR2 SVGAGI come from the germline V gene. V lost 4 bases, J lost 2 bases, and 12 bases lay in between. The CDR3 nucleotides are TGTGCCAGCAGTTCGGACCGAGGAGGCAATCAGCCCCAGCATTTT. It specifies CASSSDRGGNQPQHF.

The chain has TRBV10-2 and TRBJ1-1; a weak D match, TRBD1 (6 bases). Germline loops: CDR1 WSHSY, CDR2 SAAADI. The CDR3 is made up of 12 amino acids. V lost 4 bases to trimming and J lost 8 bases, with 11 bases between them. CDR3 bases: TGCGCCAGCAGTGGCCGGACAGAAGAAGCTTTCTTT. It translates to CASSGRTEEAFF.

J is TRBJ1-5 and V is TRBV18; D ambiguous. The germline V and J ends were trimmed by 3 bases and 3 bases, with 6 bases remaining between them. This CDR3 has 13 amino acids. Germline V gene sequence: CDR1 KGHSH, CDR2 LQKENI. DNA of the CDR3: TGTGCCAGCTCACCGTCGGACAATCAGCCCCAGCATTTT. This gives the protein CASSPSDNQPQHF.